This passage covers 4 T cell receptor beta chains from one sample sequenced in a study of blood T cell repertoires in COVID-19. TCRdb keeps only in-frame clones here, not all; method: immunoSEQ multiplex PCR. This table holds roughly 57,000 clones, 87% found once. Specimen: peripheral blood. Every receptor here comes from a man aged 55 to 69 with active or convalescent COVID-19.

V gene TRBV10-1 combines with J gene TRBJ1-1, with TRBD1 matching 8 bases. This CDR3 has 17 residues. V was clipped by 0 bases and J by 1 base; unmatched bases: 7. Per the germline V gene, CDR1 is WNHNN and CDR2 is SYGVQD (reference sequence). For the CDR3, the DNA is TGCGCCAGCAGTGAGTCCCCTCGGACAGGGCAGAACACTGAAGCTTTCTTT. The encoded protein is CASSESPRTGQNTEAFF.

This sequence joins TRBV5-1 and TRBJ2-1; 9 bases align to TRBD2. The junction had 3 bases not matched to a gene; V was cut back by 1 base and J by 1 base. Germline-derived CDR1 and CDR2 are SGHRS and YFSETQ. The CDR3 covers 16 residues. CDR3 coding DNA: TGCGCCAGCAGCTTGACTGGACTAGCGTCCTACAATGAGCAGTTCTTC. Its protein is CASSLTGLASYNEQFF.

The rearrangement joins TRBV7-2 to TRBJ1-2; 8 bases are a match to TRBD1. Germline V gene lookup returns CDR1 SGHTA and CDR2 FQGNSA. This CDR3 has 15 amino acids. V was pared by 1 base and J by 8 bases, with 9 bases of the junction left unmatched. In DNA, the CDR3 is TGTGCCAGCAGCTTAGGTGGCCAGGGGGCAGAAGGCTACACCTTC. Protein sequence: CASSLGGQGAEGYTF.

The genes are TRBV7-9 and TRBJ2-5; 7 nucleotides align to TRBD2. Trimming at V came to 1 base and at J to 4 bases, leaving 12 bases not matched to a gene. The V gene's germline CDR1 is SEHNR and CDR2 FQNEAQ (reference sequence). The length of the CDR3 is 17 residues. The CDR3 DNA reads TGTGCCAGCAGCTTAGGCGGCGGGGGTAGTCGGGGAGAGACCCAGTACTTC. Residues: CASSLGGGGSRGETQYF.